The 23 T cell receptor beta chains given below trace back to one sample, sequenced in a study of blood T cell repertoires in COVID-19. The method was immunoSEQ multiplex PCR; TCRdb's version includes in-frame clones alone and lacks a portion of them. Counted here are over 200,000 clones, roughly 90% occurring once; the ten biggest clones make up over 0.75%. The sequencing sample was made of peripheral blood. These receptors originate from a man aged 60 to 75 with COVID-19, enrolled during active disease.

The table lists this clone with a count of one. The chain uses TRBV11-2 and TRBJ2-7; TRBD1 might be the D (5 bases). Germline CDR1 SGHAT, CDR2 FQNNGV. The CDR3 is 15 amino acids. V was shortened by 5 bases and J by 0 bases, with 14 bases between the two germline ends. The CDR3 loop reads CASSVGAARSYEQYF. CDR3 DNA: TGTGCCAGCAGCGTTGGGGCGGCCCGCTCCTACGAGCAGTACTTC.

A note on this clone: This same CDR3 is encoded by further DNA sequences in the sample. The J gene is TRBJ2-7, the V gene TRBV5-6; the D gene is possibly TRBD1 (6 bases). The CDR3 has 12 amino acids. CDR1 is SGHDT, CDR2 YYEEEE, per germline. Trimming pared 4 bases from V and 4 bases from J, leaving 9 bases between. Here the CDR3 DNA reads TGTGCCAGCAGCCGTCAGGGGTACGAGCAGTACTTC. Amino acids: CASSRQGYEQYF.

The chain couples TRBV3-1 (or the pseudogene TRBV3-2) to TRBJ1-5; D not resolved. Trimming took off 1 base at V and 6 bases at J, with 10 bases between the two ends. The CDR3 is 14 residues long. CDR1 and CDR2 from the germline V gene are LGHDT and YNNKEL (reference sequence). Here the CDR3 DNA reads TGTGCCAGCAGCCAAGTGGCGGCTGCTCAGCCCCAGCATTTT. It codes for CASSQVAAAQPQHF.

This clone has a single count. This CDR3 is also generated by other DNA sequences in the sample. This chain links TRBV3-1 (or the pseudogene TRBV3-2) with TRBJ2-1; 14 bases agree with TRBD2. Germline CDR1 reads LGHDT; CDR2 reads YNNKEL (reference sequence). This CDR3 spans 16 amino acids. V shed 3 bases, J shed 6 bases, and the junction held 4 bases outside the gene matches. The CDR3 region has the DNA TGTGCCAGCAGCCAGGCCGGGACTAGCGGGAGCAATGAGCAGTTCTTC. Protein: CASSQAGTSGSNEQFF.

V usage is TRBV12-3 or TRBV12-4 and J usage is TRBJ2-1; a possible D gene is TRBD2 (5 bases). The ends were cut back, 3 bases at V and 5 bases at J, with 8 bases in the middle. There are 13 residues in the CDR3. The CDR3 DNA reads as TGTGCCAGCAGTTTCGAGGGCGACAATGAGCAGTTCTTC. Translation: CASSFEGDNEQFF.

This sequence joins TRBV19 and TRBJ2-1; 7 nucleotides match TRBD2. Germline V gene lookup returns CDR1 LNHDA and CDR2 SQIVND (reference sequence). The CDR3 consists of 18 residues. With 3 bases clipped from V and 9 bases from J, the junction kept 20 bases outside the gene matches. Here the CDR3 DNA reads TGTGCCAGTAGTATTGGCTCTTGGGCTAGCGGCCCCAGCGGTGAGCAGTTCTTC. Its translation: CASSIGSWASGPSGEQFF.

This clone showed up just a few times. The chain couples TRBV15 to TRBJ1-5, with D perhaps TRBD1 (5 bases). Trimming stripped 3 bases from V and 4 bases from J, with 13 bases between. The CDR3 has 15 amino acids. CDR1 is LNHNV, CDR2 YYDKDF, per germline (reference sequence). CDR3 bases: TGTGCCACCAGCAGCCTAGGGGTTACAAATCAGCCCCAGCATTTT. The encoded protein is CATSSLGVTNQPQHF.

The chain recombines TRBV18 with TRBJ2-2; 7 bases are shared with TRBD1. This CDR3 spans 16 amino acids. The germline V gene encodes CDR1 KGHSH and CDR2 LQKENI. J lost 0 bases, V lost 3 bases, and 4 bases had no gene match. The CDR3 is CASSPPGTANTGELFF. In nucleotides, the CDR3 is TGTGCCAGCTCACCTCCCGGGACAGCGAACACCGGGGAGCTGTTTTTT.

The CDR3 bases are TGTGCCAGGTTTAGTTTGACTAACTATGGCTACACCTTC. Protein product: CARFSLTNYGYTF. The rearrangement joins TRBV2 to TRBJ1-2; D is undetermined. Germline loops: CDR1 SNHLY, CDR2 FYNNEI. Deletions cut 9 bases from V and 0 bases from J, with 11 bases between. This CDR3 has 13 residues.

The chain links TRBV18 to TRBJ1-3; maybe TRBD1 (6 bases). The CDR3 consists of 14 residues. The germline V gene has CDR1 KGHSH and CDR2 LQKENI. V was shortened by 3 bases and J by 4 bases, with 10 bases between the two germline ends. The CDR3 nucleotides are TGTGCCAGCTCACCGGCCAGGGGAGGAAACACCATATATTTT. It encodes CASSPARGGNTIYF.

The CDR3 coding sequence is TGCAGCGTTCTTCCAGGGACAGGTCAGCCCCAGCATTTT. Translating gives CSVLPGTGQPQHF. The rearrangement uses TRBV29-1 and TRBJ1-5, with TRBD1 matching over 8 bases. V was clipped by 5 bases and J by 6 bases; unmatched bases: 6. Germline loops: CDR1 SQVTM, CDR2 ANQGSEA. The CDR3 has 13 residues. The full variable domain, in which reference TRBV29-1 and TRBJ1-5 provide the parts outside the CDR3, is SAVISQKPSRDICQRGTSLTIQCQVDSQVTMMFWYRQQPGQSLTLIATANQGSEATYESGFVIDKFPISRPNLTFSTLTVSNMSPEDSSIYLCSVLPGTGQPQHFGDGTRLSIL.

This chain joins TRBV25-1 and TRBJ1-4, with D unclear. V gave up 1 base and J gave up 7 bases, with 10 bases separating them. Germline CDR1 and CDR2: MGHDK and SYGVNS. This CDR3 has 14 amino acids. The CDR3 sequence: CASSESGGFEKLFF. Written as DNA, the CDR3 is TGTGCCAGCAGTGAATCCGGAGGGTTTGAAAAACTGTTTTTT.

CDR3 DNA: TGTGCCAGCAGTTACTCGGGGGCGCGGGAGACCCAGTACTTC. It yields the protein CASSYSGARETQYF. The J gene is TRBJ2-5, the V gene TRBV6-2 or TRBV6-3, with a tentative D call TRBD1 (6 bases). Germline CDR1 MNHEY, CDR2 SVGEGT. Trimming shortened V by 0 bases and J by 5 bases, and 10 bases separated the two germline ends. The CDR3 runs 14 residues.

The V call is TRBV21-1, the J call TRBJ1-6; the table names TRBD1, a call not compared with the DNA. TRBV21-1 corresponds to a pseudogene. The CDR3 runs to 13 residues. In nucleotides, the CDR3 is TGTGCCAGCAACAGGACGGCGGCGCCACCCCTCCACTTT. It specifies CASNRTAAPPLHF.

The genes are TRBV28 and TRBJ2-7, with D possibly being TRBD1 (6 bases). Trimming removed 5 bases at V and 6 bases at J, with 14 bases between. This CDR3 region has 13 residues. CDR1 and CDR2 (germline): MDHEN, SYDVKM. The CDR3 DNA is TGTGCCAGCAGTCCAAGAGGGGGTTTCGAGCAGTACTTC. This translates into CASSPRGGFEQYF. Variable domain in full (rest from reference TRBV28 and TRBJ2-7): DVKVTQSSRYLVKRTGEKVFLECVQDMDHENMFWYRQDPGLGLRLIYFSYDVKMKEKGDIPEGYSVSREKKERFSLILESASTNQTSMYLCASSPRGGFEQYFGPGTRLTVT.

This chain links TRBV7-9 with TRBJ1-2; 7 positions agree with TRBD1. This CDR3 has 14 amino acids. Per the germline V gene, CDR1 is SEHNR and CDR2 is FQNEAQ (reference sequence). V gave up 4 bases and J gave up 3 bases; unmatched junction bases: 5. The CDR3 here is CASSSRRGDYGYTF. CDR3 DNA: TGTGCCAGCAGCTCCCGCAGGGGGGACTATGGCTACACCTTC.

The V gene is TRBV7-2, the J gene TRBJ2-1; TRBD2 matches 10 bases. In germline, CDR1 is SGHTA, CDR2 FQGNSA. After removal of 2 bases from V and 7 bases from J, the junction contained 5 bases not matched to a gene. This CDR3 contains 15 residues. The CDR3 DNA follows: TGTGCCAGCAGCTTAAGCGGGAGGGTTTCTAATGAGCAGTTCTTC. It is translated as CASSLSGRVSNEQFF.

The rearrangement joins TRBV9 to TRBJ1-2, with no clear D. In germline, CDR1 is SGDLS, CDR2 YYNGEE. This CDR3 has 12 amino acids. V lost 4 bases, J lost 10 bases, and 14 bases lay in between. The CDR3 sequence: CASSKGAFPYTF. CDR3 coding DNA: TGTGCCAGCAGCAAAGGAGCTTTCCCCTACACCTTC.

This rearrangement joins TRBV7-2 to TRBJ2-1; D is unclear. The germline V and J ends were trimmed by 4 bases and 7 bases, with 11 bases remaining between them. The CDR3 length is 13 residues. The germline V gene has CDR1 SGHTA and CDR2 FQGNSA. The CDR3 spells CASSSRSGNEQFF. The CDR3, as DNA: TGTGCCAGCAGCTCCCGTTCCGGGAATGAGCAGTTCTTC.

This chain uses TRBV10-2 with TRBJ1-5, with a possible D match to TRBD1 (5 bases). CDR1 and CDR2 from the germline V gene are WSHSY and SAAADI. Trimming left V 3 bases short and J 2 bases short, with 14 bases between. The CDR3 extends over 16 amino acids. CDR3 in DNA: TGCGCCAGCAGTGATAGTTGGGGCGTGGGCAATCAGCCCCAGCATTTT. Protein sequence: CASSDSWGVGNQPQHF.

V usage is TRBV2 and J usage is TRBJ2-7, with unresolved D. V lost 4 bases and J lost 3, with 10 bases in between. Germline V lookup: CDR1 SNHLY, CDR2 FYNNEI. This CDR3 is built from 13 residues. The CDR3 coding sequence is TGTGCCAGCAGTGGTGCACGCGTCTACGAGCAGTACTTC. Its protein product is CASSGARVYEQYF.

The chain carries TRBV2 and TRBJ1-6; possibly TRBD1 for D (5 bases). The V gene's germline CDR1 is SNHLY and CDR2 FYNNEI. With 6 bases removed from V and 10 bases from J, the gap between germline ends came to 19 bases. The CDR3 covers 15 residues. CDR3 region: CASRVDHAAGSPLHF. The CDR3 DNA reads as TGTGCCAGCAGGGTAGATCACGCAGCAGGGTCACCCCTCCACTTT.

This chain connects TRBV5-1 to TRBJ2-1; 7 bases agree with TRBD2. J was trimmed by 7 bases and V by 3 bases; bases with no gene match: 10. Germline values: CDR1 SGHRS, CDR2 YFSETQ. The CDR3 spans 15 residues. CDR3 DNA sequence: TGCGCCAGCAGCTCCTCCGTTTGGGGGGGGAATGAGCAGTTCTTC. Its protein product is CASSSSVWGGNEQFF. The complete variable domain, with remaining parts taken from reference TRBV5-1 and TRBJ2-1, reads KAGVTQTPRYLIKTRGQQVTLSCSPISGHRSVSWYQQTPGQGLQFLFEYFSETQRNKGNFPGRFSGRQFSNSRSEMNVSTLELGDSALYLCASSSSVWGGNEQFFGPGTRLTVL.